The clone carrying this TCR beta chain was observed a handful of times. The antigen remains undetermined. This record comes from a study of cytomegalovirus exposure and HLA in healthy donors. Study context: Findings of an earlier analysis included around 120 million unique TCR beta sequences from roughly 190 million T cells. An early data release held tens of millions of unique TCRs from HLA-typed donors. Whole-study results and caveats: Follow-up analysis later connected one missense variant in DCLRE1C with trimming of TCR beta V- and J-genes. A later analysis linked around 17,000 TCR beta sequences to HLA alleles at 0.05 false discovery rate.

Use of 60 Vbeta and 13 Jbeta primers characterized the PCR. The assay was immunoSEQ multiplex PCR, and TCRdb's table has in-frame clones only and misses some. The data hold 110,000 or so clones, with 60% to 75% observed a single time. V lost 5 bases and J lost 5; bases outside the gene matches: 7. CDR3 size: 15 residues. Per the germline V gene, CDR1 is SGHTA and CDR2 is FQGNSA. V is TRBV7-2 and J is TRBJ2-7, with 12 nucleotides matching TRBD2. The sequencing sample was made of PBMCs. The TCR originated in a woman aged 40-49 years in good health and CMV-seropositive. CDR3 in amino acids: CASSRTSGTGDEQYF. The CDR3 coding sequence is TGTGCCAGCAGCAGGACTAGCGGGACCGGAGACGAGCAGTACTTC.